One sample yielded the 5 T cell receptor beta chains listed below, sequenced in a study of beta chain features in type 1 diabetes. Study findings and constraints: There was a moderate but significant shortening of TCRB CDR3s in all four CD4+ subsets of Type 1 diabetes patients.

Which antigens these TCRs recognize remains unknown. All of the isolated RNA was reverse transcribed, so expressed TCRB transcripts were sequenced. Some clones are missing from TCRdb's copy, which holds only in-frame ones; the method was immunoSEQ multiplex PCR. The sample has some 660,000 clones, more than 12% seen once. Sequenced sample: naive CD4+ T cells from blood. Receptors originate from a man younger than 35 with type 1 diabetes.

This clone showed up just a few times. The V gene is TRBV5-6, the J gene TRBJ2-3; D is uncertain. Deletions cut 0 bases from V and 1 base from J, with 6 bases between. Germline V gene sequence: CDR1 SGHDT, CDR2 YYEEEE. This CDR3 comprises 14 residues. The CDR3 here is CASSLEGGTDTQYF. The CDR3 nucleotides read TGTGCCAGCAGCTTGGAAGGTGGCACAGATACGCAGTATTTT.

This clone was seen a handful of times. The chain links TRBV9 to TRBJ2-1, with 16 bases matching TRBD2. The germline gives CDR1 SGDLS, CDR2 YYNGEE. V gave up 4 bases and J gave up 9 bases; unmatched junction bases: 10. CDR3 size: 17 residues. CDR3 sequence: CASSPGLAGGFAIEQFF. The CDR3 DNA is TGTGCCAGCAGCCCGGGACTAGCGGGAGGGTTTGCGATTGAGCAGTTCTTC. The full variable domain, rest sourced from reference TRBV9 and TRBJ2-1, is DSGVTQTPKHLITATGQRVTLRCSPRSGDLSVYWYQQSLDQGLQFLIQYYNGEERAKGNILERFSAQQFPDLHSELNLSSLELGDSALYFCASSPGLAGGFAIEQFFGPGTRLTVL.

This clone has a handful of counts. The V and J genes are TRBV11-2 and TRBJ2-5, with no clear D. The V end lost 4 bases, the J end lost 5 bases, and 8 bases lay between the germline ends. The germline V gene encodes CDR1 SGHAT and CDR2 FQNNGV. This CDR3 contains 12 residues. DNA of the CDR3: TGTGCCAGCAGCTCCGCAAGGGAGACCCAGTACTTC. The encoded protein is CASSSARETQYF. The full variable domain, completed using reference TRBV11-2 and TRBJ2-5, is EAGVAQSPRYKIIEKRQSVAFWCNPISGHATLYWYQQILGQGPKLLIQFQNNGVVDDSQLPKDRFSAERLKGVDSTLKIQPAKLEDSAVYLCASSSARETQYFGPGTRLLVL.

This clone came up a few times. The rearrangement links TRBV6-5 to TRBJ1-5; 8 nucleotides match TRBD1. This CDR3 comprises 15 residues. Losses at the gene ends were 0 bases for V and 8 bases for J; bases not matched to a gene: 6. From germline, CDR1 is MNHEY and CDR2 SVGAGI. The CDR3 coding sequence is TGTGCCAGCAGTTACTCAGGACAGGGAGTGGAGCCCCAGCATTTT. Translation: CASSYSGQGVEPQHF.

With respect to this clone: This specimen includes other DNA sequences encoding the same CDR3. The chain is built from TRBV7-2 and TRBJ2-5; no definite D call. With 1 base removed from V and 1 base from J, the gap between germline ends came to 7 bases. Germline V gene data show CDR1 as SGHTA and CDR2 as FQGNSA. The CDR3 runs to 14 residues. The CDR3 protein is CASSLVATQETQYF. The CDR3 nucleotides are TGTGCCAGCAGCTTAGTGGCCACCCAAGAGACCCAGTACTTC.